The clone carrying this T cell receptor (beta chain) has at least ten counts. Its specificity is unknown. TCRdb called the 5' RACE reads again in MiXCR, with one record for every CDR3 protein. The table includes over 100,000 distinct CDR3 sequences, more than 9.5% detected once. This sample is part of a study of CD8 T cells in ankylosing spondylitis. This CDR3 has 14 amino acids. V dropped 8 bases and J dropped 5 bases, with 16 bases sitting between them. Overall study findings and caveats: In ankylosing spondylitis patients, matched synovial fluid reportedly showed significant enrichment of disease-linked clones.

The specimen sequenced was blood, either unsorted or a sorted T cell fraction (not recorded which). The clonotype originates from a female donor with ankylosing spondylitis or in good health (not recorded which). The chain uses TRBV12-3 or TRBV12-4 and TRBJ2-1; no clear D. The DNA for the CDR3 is TGTGCCAGCTCAACCCCGGGCCACAACAATGAGCAGTTCTTC. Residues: CASSTPGHNNEQFF.